These T cell receptor beta chains were read from a single sample in a study of CXCR3-negative and CXCR3-positive naive CD8 T cells. TCRdb reprocessed the 5' RACE reads and keeps a single row for each CDR3 protein, giving no DNA. The clone table shows fewer than 90,000 distinct CDR3 sequences, with the ten largest holding 1.6%. The material sequenced was naive CXCR3- CD8+ T cells from blood. The receptor set was obtained from a human donor in good health. Some clones in this sample may be carry-over from other donors' samples. CDR3s include the opening cysteine and the closing phenylalanine or tryptophan.

j_gene: TRBJ2-7
v_gene: TRBV5-8
CDR3aa: CASSFTGSTYEQYF

j_gene: TRBJ2-5
v_gene: TRBV20-1
CDR3aa: CSARRTGPGETQYF

j_gene: TRBJ2-7
v_gene: TRBV12-1
CDR3aa: CASSRISDGDYEQYF

j_gene: TRBJ1-1
v_gene: TRBV7-3
CDR3aa: CASSLWRPGMNTEAFF

j_gene: TRBJ2-7
v_gene: TRBV7-9
CDR3aa: CASSFGLAGRSYEQYF

j_gene: TRBJ2-7
v_gene: TRBV7-9
CDR3aa: CASSLGVGNSYEQYF

j_gene: TRBJ2-1
v_gene: TRBV6-6
CDR3aa: CASSPGQGILGEQFF

j_gene: TRBJ1-1
v_gene: TRBV29-1
CDR3aa: CSVTVNTEAFF

j_gene: TRBJ2-7
v_gene: TRBV7-2
CDR3aa: CASSTSGTAYEQYF

j_gene: TRBJ2-1
v_gene: TRBV10-2
CDR3aa: CASSESTSGRSYEQFF

j_gene: TRBJ1-5
v_gene: TRBV15
CDR3aa: CATSRVLGQPQHF

j_gene: TRBJ2-5
v_gene: TRBV21-1
CDR3aa: CASSKGARRLPYQETQYF

j_gene: TRBJ1-2
v_gene: TRBV3-1
CDR3aa: CASSPFSTDSYGYTF

j_gene: TRBJ2-3
v_gene: TRBV11-2
CDR3aa: CASSSTGGSTDTQYF

j_gene: TRBJ2-1
v_gene: TRBV7-9
CDR3aa: CASSQGAGTEQFF

j_gene: TRBJ2-5
v_gene: TRBV28
CDR3aa: CASSRPVVEDFQETQYF

j_gene: TRBJ1-1
v_gene: TRBV27
CDR3aa: CASSPFSGGAFF

j_gene: TRBJ1-1
v_gene: TRBV20-1
CDR3aa: CSARDVGNTEAFF

j_gene: TRBJ2-1
v_gene: TRBV7-9
CDR3aa: CASSLAPGRSYNEQFF

j_gene: TRBJ2-1
v_gene: TRBV12-3/TRBV12-4
CDR3aa: CASSFYRAGMNEQFF

j_gene: TRBJ2-1
v_gene: TRBV4-1
CDR3aa: CASSQDKDRVWSQYF

j_gene: TRBJ2-5
v_gene: TRBV4-1
CDR3aa: CASSQVGRLEETQYF